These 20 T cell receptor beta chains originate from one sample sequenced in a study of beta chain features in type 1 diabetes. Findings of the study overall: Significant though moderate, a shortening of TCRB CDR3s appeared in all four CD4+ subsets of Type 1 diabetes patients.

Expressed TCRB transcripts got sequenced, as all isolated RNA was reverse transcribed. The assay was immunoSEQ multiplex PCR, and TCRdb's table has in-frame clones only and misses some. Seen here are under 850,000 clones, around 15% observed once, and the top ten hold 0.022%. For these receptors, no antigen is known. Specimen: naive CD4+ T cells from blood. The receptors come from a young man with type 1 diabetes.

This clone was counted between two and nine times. CDR3 sequence: CASSMAKGRNTEAFF. In nucleotides, the CDR3 is TGTGCCAGCAGCATGGCGAAGGGGAGGAACACTGAAGCTTTCTTT. The chain combines TRBV7-9 with TRBJ1-1; weak D call: TRBD1 (5 bases). The germline CDR1 and CDR2 sequences are SEHNR and FQNEAQ (reference sequence). The CDR3 length is 15 residues. V was trimmed by 5 bases and J by 1 base, leaving 14 bases between them.

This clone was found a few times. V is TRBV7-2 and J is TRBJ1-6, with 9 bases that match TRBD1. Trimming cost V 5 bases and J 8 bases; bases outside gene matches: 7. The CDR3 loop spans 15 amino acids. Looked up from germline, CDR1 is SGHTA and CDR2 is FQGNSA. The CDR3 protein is CASSHGQGMYSPLHF. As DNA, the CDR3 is TGTGCCAGCAGCCACGGACAGGGGATGTATTCACCCCTCCACTTT.

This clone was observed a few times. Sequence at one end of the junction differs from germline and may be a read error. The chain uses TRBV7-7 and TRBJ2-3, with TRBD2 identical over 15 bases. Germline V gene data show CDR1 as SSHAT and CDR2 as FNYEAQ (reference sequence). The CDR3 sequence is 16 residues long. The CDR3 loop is CASSPGLAGGRDTQYF. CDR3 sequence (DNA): TGTGCTAGCAGCCCGGGACTAGCGGGGGGCCGGGATACGCAGTATTTT.

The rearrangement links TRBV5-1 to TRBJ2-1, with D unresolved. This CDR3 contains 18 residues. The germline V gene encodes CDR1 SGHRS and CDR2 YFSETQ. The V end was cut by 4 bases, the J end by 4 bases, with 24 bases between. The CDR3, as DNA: TGCGCCAGCAGCGTGCGTGGGTCCGTCCTAGGGAATTACAATGAGCAGTTCTTC. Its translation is CASSVRGSVLGNYNEQFF.

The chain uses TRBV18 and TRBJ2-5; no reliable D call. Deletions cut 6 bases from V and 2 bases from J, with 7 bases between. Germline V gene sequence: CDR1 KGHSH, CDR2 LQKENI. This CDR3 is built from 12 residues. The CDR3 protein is CASSDRQETQYF. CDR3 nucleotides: TGTGCCAGCTCCGACCGGCAAGAGACCCAGTACTTC.

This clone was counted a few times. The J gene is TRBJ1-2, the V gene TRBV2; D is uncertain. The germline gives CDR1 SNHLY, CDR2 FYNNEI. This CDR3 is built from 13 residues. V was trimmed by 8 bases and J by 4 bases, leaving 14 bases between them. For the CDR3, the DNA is TGTGCCAGCGTGGGAGATACAGTCTATGGCTACACCTTC. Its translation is CASVGDTVYGYTF.

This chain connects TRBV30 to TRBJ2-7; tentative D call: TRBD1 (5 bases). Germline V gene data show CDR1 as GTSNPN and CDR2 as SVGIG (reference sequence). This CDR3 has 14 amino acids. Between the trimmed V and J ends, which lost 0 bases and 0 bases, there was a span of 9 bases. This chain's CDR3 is CAWSVLQDSYEQYF. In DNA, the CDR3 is TGTGCCTGGAGTGTACTACAGGACTCCTACGAGCAGTACTTC.

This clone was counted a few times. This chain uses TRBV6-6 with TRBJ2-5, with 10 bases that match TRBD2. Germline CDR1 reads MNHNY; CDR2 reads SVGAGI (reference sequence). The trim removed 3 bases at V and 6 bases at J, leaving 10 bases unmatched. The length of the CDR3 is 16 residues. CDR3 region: CASSYYSGTSVKTQYF. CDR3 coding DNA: TGTGCCAGCAGTTATTACTCCGGGACTAGCGTAAAGACCCAGTACTTC.

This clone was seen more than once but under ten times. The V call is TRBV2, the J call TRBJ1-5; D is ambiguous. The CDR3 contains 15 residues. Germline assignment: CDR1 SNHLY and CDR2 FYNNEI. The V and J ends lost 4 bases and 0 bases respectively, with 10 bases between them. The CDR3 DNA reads TGTGCCAGCAGTGTTATGGGGTTTAGCAATCAGCCCCAGCATTTT. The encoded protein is CASSVMGFSNQPQHF. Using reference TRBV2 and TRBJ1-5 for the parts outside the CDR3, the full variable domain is EPEVTQTPSHQVTQMGQEVILRCVPISNHLYFYWYRQILGQKVEFLVSFYNNEISEKSEIFDDQFSVERPDGSNFTLKIRSTKLEDSAMYFCASSVMGFSNQPQHFGDGTRLSIL.

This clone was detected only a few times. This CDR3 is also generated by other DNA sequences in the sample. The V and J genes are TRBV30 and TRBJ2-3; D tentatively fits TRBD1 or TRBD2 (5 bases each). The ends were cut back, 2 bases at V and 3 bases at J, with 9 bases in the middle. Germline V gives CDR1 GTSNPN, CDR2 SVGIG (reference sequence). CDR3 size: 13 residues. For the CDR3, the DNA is TGTGCCTGGAGTCCGGGGCTAACAGATACGCAGTATTTT. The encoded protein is CAWSPGLTDTQYF.

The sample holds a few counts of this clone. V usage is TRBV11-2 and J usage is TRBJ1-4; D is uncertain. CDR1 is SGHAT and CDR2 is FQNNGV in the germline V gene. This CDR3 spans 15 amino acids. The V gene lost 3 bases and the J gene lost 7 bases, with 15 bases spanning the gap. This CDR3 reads CASSLGLAAGEKLFF. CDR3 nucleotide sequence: TGTGCCAGCAGCTTGGGCCTGGCAGCGGGTGAAAAACTGTTTTTT.

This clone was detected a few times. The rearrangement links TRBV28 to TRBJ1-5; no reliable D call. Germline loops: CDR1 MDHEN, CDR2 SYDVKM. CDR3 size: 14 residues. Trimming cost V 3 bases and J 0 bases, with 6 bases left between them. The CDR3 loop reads CASSFQYSNQPQHF. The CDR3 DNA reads TGTGCCAGCAGTTTTCAGTATAGCAATCAGCCCCAGCATTTT.

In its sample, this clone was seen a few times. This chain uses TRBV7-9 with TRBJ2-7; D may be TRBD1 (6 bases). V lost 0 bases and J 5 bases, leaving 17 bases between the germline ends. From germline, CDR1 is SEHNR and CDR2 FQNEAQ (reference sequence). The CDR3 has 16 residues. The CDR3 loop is CASSLAGSGALNEQYF. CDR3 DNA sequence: TGTGCCAGCAGCTTAGCGGGGTCAGGGGCGCTGAACGAGCAGTACTTC.

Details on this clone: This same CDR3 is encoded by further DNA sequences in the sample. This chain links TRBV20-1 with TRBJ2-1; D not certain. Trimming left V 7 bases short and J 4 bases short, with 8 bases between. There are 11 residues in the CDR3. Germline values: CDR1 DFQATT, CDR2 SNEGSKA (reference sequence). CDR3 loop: CSVSGYNEQFF. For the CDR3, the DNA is TGCAGTGTTTCCGGGTACAATGAGCAGTTCTTC.

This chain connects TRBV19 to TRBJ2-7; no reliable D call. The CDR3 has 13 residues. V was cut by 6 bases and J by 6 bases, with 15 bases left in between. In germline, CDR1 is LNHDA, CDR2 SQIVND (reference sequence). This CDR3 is CASSIGGVLEQYF. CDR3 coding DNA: TGTGCCAGTAGCATCGGCGGCGTACTCGAGCAGTACTTC.

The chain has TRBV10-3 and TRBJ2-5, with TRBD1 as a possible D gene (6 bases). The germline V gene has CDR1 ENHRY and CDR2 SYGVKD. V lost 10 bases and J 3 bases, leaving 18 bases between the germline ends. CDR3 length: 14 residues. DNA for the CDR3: TGTGCCACCTCGAGTGGACAGACGGAAGAGACCCAGTACTTC. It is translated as CATSSGQTEETQYF.

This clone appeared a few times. The CDR3, as DNA: TGTGCCAGTAGTATAGGGGGCCGCAGGGACTACGAGCAGTACTTC. Translating it yields CASSIGGRRDYEQYF. The chain combines TRBV19 with TRBJ2-7, with D maybe TRBD1 (5 bases). The germline gives CDR1 LNHDA, CDR2 SQIVND (reference sequence). Trimming removed 1 base at V and 3 bases at J, with 13 bases between. The CDR3 spans 15 residues. Filled out from reference TRBV19 and TRBJ2-7, the complete variable domain reads DGGITQSPKYLFRKEGQNVTLSCEQNLNHDAMYWYRQDPGQGLRLIYYSQIVNDFQKGDIAEGYSVSREKKESFPLTVTSAQKNPTAFYLCASSIGGRRDYEQYFGPGTRLTVT.

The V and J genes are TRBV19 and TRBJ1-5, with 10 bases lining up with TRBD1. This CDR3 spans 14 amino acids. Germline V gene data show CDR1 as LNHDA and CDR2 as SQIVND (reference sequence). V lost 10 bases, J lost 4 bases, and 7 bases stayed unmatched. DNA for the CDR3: TGTGCCACCTCCGGGACAGGGGAGAATCAGCCCCAGCATTTT. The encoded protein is CATSGTGENQPQHF.

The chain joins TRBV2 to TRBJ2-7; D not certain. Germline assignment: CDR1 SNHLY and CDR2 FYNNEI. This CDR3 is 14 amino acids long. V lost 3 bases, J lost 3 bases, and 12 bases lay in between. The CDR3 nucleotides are TGTGCCAGCAGTGATGGGCTCGCCAACTACGAGCAGTACTTC. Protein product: CASSDGLANYEQYF.

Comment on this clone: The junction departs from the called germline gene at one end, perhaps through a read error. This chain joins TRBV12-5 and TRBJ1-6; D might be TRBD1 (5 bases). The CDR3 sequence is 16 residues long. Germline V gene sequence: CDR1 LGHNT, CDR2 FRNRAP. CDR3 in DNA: TGTGCTAGGGGTTTGGGGGAGGGGACCGACGGGTGGCTCCTCCACTTT. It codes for CARGLGEGTDGWLLHF.